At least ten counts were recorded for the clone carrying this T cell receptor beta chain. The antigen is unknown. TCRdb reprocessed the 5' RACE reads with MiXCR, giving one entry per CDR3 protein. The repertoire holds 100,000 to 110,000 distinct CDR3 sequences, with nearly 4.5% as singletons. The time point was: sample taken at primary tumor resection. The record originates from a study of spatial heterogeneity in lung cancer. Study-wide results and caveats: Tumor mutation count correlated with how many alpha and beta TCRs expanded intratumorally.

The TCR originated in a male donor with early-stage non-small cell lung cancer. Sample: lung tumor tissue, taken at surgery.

CDR3 protein: CASSIAGGPDTQYF. In DNA form, the CDR3 reads TGCGCCAGCAGCATAGCGGGAGGACCAGATACGCAGTATTTT. The chain is built from TRBV5-1 and TRBJ2-3; 10 bases agree with TRBD2. The germline V gene has CDR1 SGHRS and CDR2 YFSETQ. This CDR3 spans 14 amino acids. V lost 4 bases to trimming and J lost 4 bases; unmatched junction nucleotides: 3.